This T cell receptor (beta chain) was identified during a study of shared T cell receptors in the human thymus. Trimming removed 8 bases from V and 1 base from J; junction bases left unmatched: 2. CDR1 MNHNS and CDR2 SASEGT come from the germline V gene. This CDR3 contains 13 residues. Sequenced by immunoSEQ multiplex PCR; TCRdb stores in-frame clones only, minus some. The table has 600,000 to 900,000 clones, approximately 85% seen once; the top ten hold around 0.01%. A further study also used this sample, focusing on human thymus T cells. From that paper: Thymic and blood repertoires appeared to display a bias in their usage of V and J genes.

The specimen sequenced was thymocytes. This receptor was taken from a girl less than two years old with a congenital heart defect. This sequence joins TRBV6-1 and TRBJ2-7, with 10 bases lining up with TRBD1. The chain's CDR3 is CASGTGESYEQYF. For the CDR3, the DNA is TGTGCCAGCGGGACAGGGGAATCCTACGAGCAGTACTTC.